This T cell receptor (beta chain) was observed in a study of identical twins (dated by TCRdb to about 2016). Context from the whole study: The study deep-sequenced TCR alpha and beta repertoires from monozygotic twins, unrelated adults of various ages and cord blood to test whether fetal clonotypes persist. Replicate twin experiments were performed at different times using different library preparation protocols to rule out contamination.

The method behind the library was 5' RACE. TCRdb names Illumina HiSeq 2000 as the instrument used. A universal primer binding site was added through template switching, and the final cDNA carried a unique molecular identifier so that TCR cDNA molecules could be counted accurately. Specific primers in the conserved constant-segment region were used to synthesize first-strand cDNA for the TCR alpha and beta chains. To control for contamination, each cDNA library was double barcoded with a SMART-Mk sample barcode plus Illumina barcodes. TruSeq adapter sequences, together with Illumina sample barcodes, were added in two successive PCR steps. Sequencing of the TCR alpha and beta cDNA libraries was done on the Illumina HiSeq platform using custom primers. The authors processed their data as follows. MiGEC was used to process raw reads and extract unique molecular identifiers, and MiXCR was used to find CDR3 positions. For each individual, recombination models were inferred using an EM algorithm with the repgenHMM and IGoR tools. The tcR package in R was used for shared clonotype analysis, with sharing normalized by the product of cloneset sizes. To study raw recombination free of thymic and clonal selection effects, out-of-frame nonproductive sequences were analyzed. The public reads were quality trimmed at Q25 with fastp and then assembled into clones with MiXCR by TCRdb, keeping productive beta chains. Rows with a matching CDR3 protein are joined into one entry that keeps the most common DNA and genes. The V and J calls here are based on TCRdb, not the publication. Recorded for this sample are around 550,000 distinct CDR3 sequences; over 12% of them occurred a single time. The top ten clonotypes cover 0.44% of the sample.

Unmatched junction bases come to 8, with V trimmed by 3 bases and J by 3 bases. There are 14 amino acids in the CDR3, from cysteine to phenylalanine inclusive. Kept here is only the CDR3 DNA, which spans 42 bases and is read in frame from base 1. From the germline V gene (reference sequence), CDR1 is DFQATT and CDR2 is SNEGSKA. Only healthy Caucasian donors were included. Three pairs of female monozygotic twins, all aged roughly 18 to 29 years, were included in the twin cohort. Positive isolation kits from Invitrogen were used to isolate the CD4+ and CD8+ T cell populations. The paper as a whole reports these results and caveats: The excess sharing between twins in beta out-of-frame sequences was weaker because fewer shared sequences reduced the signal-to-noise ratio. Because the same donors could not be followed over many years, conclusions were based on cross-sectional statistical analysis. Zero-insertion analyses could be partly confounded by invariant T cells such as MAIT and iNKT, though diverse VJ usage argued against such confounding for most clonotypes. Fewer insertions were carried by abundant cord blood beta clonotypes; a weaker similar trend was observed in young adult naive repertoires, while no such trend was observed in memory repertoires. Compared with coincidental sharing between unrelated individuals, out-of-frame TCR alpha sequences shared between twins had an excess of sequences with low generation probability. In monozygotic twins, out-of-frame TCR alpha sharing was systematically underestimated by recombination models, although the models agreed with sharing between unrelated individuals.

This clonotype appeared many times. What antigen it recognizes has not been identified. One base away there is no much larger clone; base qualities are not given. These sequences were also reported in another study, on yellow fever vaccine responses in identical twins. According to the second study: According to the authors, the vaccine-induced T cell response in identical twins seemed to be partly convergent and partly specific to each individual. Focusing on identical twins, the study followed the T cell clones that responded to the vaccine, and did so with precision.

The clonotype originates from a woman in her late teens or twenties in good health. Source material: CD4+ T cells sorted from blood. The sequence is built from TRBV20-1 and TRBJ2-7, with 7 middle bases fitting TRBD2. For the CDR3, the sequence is CSARGGAGLYEQYF. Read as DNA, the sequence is TGCAGTGCTAGGGGAGGAGCGGGACTCTACGAGCAGTACTTC.